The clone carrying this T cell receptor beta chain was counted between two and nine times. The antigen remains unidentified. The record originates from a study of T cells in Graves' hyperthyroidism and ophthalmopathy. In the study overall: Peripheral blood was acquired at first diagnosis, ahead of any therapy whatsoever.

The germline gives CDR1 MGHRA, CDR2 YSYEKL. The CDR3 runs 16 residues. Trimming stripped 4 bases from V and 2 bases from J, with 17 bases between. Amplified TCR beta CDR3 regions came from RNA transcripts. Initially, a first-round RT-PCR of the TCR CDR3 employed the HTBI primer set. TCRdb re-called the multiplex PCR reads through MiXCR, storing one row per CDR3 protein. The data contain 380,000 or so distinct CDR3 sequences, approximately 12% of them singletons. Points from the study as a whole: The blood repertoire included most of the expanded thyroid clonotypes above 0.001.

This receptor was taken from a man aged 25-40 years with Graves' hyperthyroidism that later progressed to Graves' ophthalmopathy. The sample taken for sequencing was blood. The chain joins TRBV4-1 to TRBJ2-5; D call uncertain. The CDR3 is CASSPPNMAPQETQYF. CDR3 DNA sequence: TGCGCCAGCAGCCCCCCCAATATGGCCCCACAAGAGACCCAGTACTTC.